This T cell receptor beta chain is from a study of identical twins. Study conclusions and caveats: Surplus twin overlap in beta out-of-frame sequences was less pronounced.

This clonotype was observed a few times. Its antigen is as yet unknown. TCRdb fed the 5' RACE reads into MiXCR, producing one record per CDR3 protein. The sample consists of hundreds of thousands of distinct CDR3 sequences, about 20% of them appearing once. Between the trimmed V and J ends, which lost 2 bases and 7 bases, there was a span of 11 bases. Per the germline V gene, CDR1 is SGHNT and CDR2 is YENEEA. The CDR3 consists of 13 residues. The same data also contributed to another study, on T cells expressing NK-cell markers. As that study records: Seven of the eight sequenced donors were classified as HCMV-seropositive, and one was classified as seronegative. Sorting in several experiments was restricted by an anti-gamma-delta TCR antibody to alpha-beta TCR T cells. The study found dominant NKG2C+ clonotypes at roughly 1.0-7.5% of CD8+ T cells in six donors.

The sample was PBMCs. The receptor comes from a woman between 18 and 29 years old in good health. V is TRBV11-3 and J is TRBJ1-1; D call uncertain. The CDR3 sequence: CASSLTPQVEAFF. The CDR3 DNA follows: TGTGCCAGCAGCTTAACCCCCCAGGTTGAAGCTTTCTTT. The complete variable domain, with remaining parts taken from reference TRBV11-3 and TRBJ1-1, reads EAGVVQSPRYKIIEKKQPVAFWCNPISGHNTLYWYLQNLGQGPELLIRYENEEAVDDSQLPKDRFSAERLKGVDSTLKIQPAELGDSAVYLCASSLTPQVEAFFGQGTRLTVV.